Listed here are 5 T cell receptor beta chains from one sample, sequenced in a study of resident and recirculating memory T cells in vitiligo. Clones were read by immunoSEQ multiplex PCR, and TCRdb kept only the in-frame ones, dropping some. The sample lists around 78,000 clones; about 92% were seen once. Material: blood. These receptors originate from a male donor with vitiligo.

The rearrangement links TRBV7-9 to TRBJ2-3; D is possibly TRBD1 (6 bases). Trimming took 3 bases from V and 6 from J, leaving 19 bases between them. The CDR3 contains 16 residues. Germline CDR1 and CDR2: SEHNR and FQNEAQ (reference sequence). The CDR3 sequence is CASSFGAEPDRDTQYF. CDR3 DNA: TGTGCCAGCAGCTTCGGGGCTGAGCCAGACAGGGATACGCAGTATTTT.

This chain uses TRBV6-4 with TRBJ1-5; D gene uncertain. V was shortened by 5 bases and J by 1 base, with 9 bases between the two germline ends. The CDR3 is 14 residues long. Germline assignment: CDR1 MRHNA and CDR2 SNTAGT. The CDR3 region is CASSRDSSNQPQHF. The DNA for the CDR3 is TGTGCCAGCAGTAGAGACTCGAGCAATCAGCCCCAGCATTTT.

The chain is built from TRBV7-9 and TRBJ2-1, with 7 bases lining up with TRBD2. V lost 0 bases to trimming and J lost 1 base; unmatched junction nucleotides: 0. The CDR3 has 15 residues. Germline V CDR1 and CDR2: SEHNR, FQNEAQ (reference sequence). CDR3 nucleotide sequence: TGTGCCAGCAGCTTAGCGCGGGGGTCCTACAATGAGCAGTTCTTC. It specifies CASSLARGSYNEQFF.

The chain carries TRBV7-3 and TRBJ2-1, with 7 bases matching TRBD2. The CDR3 consists of 15 residues. Germline V lookup: CDR1 SGHTA, CDR2 FQGTGA. J was trimmed by 6 bases and V by 5 bases; bases with no gene match: 10. The CDR3 nucleotides read TGTGCCAGCAGCCTCCGGGCTAGCGGACTCAATGAGCAGTTCTTC. Protein: CASSLRASGLNEQFF.

The chain has TRBV11-3 and TRBJ2-7; 10 nucleotides match TRBD1. Looked up from germline, CDR1 is SGHNT and CDR2 is YENEEA. V shed 3 bases, J shed 3 bases, and the junction held 5 bases outside the gene matches. The CDR3 runs 15 residues. Written as DNA, the CDR3 is TGTGCCAGCAGCTTTGGGACAGGGGACATCTACGAGCAGTACTTC. Amino acids: CASSFGTGDIYEQYF.